This TCR beta chain is drawn from a study of control samples from healthy donors and cancer patients. Some clones are missing from TCRdb's copy, which holds only in-frame ones; the method was immunoSEQ multiplex PCR. The sample records approximately 20,000 clones, less than 90% being singletons. This receptor was obtained from a man aged 55 to 70 with colorectal cancer. Sequencing was performed on PBMCs.

CDR3 protein: CASSLARTAYGYTF. CDR3 in DNA: TGTGCCAGCAGCTTAGCGCGGACAGCCTATGGCTACACCTTC. The rearrangement links TRBV7-8 to TRBJ1-2; possibly TRBD1 for D (6 bases). Trimming stripped 0 bases from V and 4 bases from J, with 9 bases between. The CDR3 consists of 14 residues. Germline V CDR1 and CDR2: SGHVS, FQNEAQ.